This T cell receptor (beta chain) was sequenced for a study of T cell repertoires in cytomegalovirus infection. Study-wide background: The authors relied on CMV epitopes, both recently identified HLA-C-restricted and well-studied HLA-B-restricted.

V lost 2 bases and J lost 10; bases outside the gene matches: 7. CDR3 length equals 14 residues. Germline CDR1 is SGHRS and CDR2 is YFSETQ. About this clonotype itself: Its antigen is still unknown.

TCRdb passed the reads through MiXCR, listing each CDR3 protein once. Found here are roughly 570,000 distinct CDR3 sequences, approximately 40% of them singletons; the top ten hold over 45%. The source of this sequence is a human donor in good health (CMV status not recorded). Some clones in this sample may be carry-over from other donors' samples. The V gene is TRBV5-1, the J gene TRBJ2-1; 9 bases map to TRBD1. Material: cultured PBMCs, obtained from culture after CMV antigen stimulation. In DNA, the CDR3 is TGCGCCAGCAGCTTTAGGACAGGGGCCGCCGAGCAGTTCTTC. Its protein product is CASSFRTGAAEQFF.